A single count supports the clone carrying this T cell receptor beta chain. These data originate in a study of blood T cell repertoires in COVID-19. Original data processing: Cell counts per sample came from amplifying reference gene primers. Clones were sequenced by immunoSEQ multiplex PCR, and TCRdb holds only the in-frame ones, with some missing. V, J and clone size are those of that table, while D and trimming were read from the DNA. The data hold about 71,000 clones, with 80% to 90% observed a single time. The CDR3 has 16 amino acids. With V trimmed by 5 bases and J by 5 bases, 14 bases remained unmatched. CDR1 SQVTM and CDR2 ANQGSEA come from the germline V gene.

The source is a man over 45 with acute or convalescent COVID-19. The sample taken for sequencing was peripheral blood. The gene calls are TRBV29-1 and TRBJ2-1; 8 nucleotides align to TRBD2. This chain's CDR3 is CSVFGRALILNNEQFF. The CDR3 region has the DNA TGCAGCGTTTTCGGGAGGGCCTTAATTCTCAACAATGAGCAGTTCTTC.